This T cell receptor (beta chain) came from a study of T cells expressing NK-cell markers. Overall study: It was from sorted CD3+CD56+NKG2C+, CD3+CD56+NKG2C- and CD3+CD56-NKG2C+ T cells that TCR beta repertoires came. One of the eight sequenced donors was seronegative, whereas the other seven were HCMV-seropositive. Study conclusions and caveats: NKG2C+ dominant clonotypes from about 6 donors made up about 1.0-7.5% of CD8+ T cells. Unclear, still, was the HCMV specificity of the expanded NKG2C+ T cell clones.

The germline V gene encodes CDR1 MNHEY and CDR2 SMNVEV (reference sequence). This CDR3 contains 16 residues. Regarding this clonotype: Its matching antigen is unknown.

TCRdb reprocessed the 5' RACE reads; each CDR3 protein has one entry and no DNA is given. This sample's table has 30,000 or so distinct CDR3 sequences. Material for sequencing was blood T cells: a sorted CD56 or NKG2C T cell subset, CD4+ or CD8+ T cells, or bulk PBMC T cells (not recorded which). This sequence originates from a woman aged 18-69 years in good health. V and J are TRBV27 and TRBJ2-1; there is no DNA to check the TCRdb D call of TRBD1. The CDR3 sequence is CASSGQGVSQYNEQFF.